Presented here are 14 T cell receptor beta chains from one specimen sequenced in a study of blood T cell repertoires in COVID-19. Sequencing used immunoSEQ multiplex PCR; TCRdb keeps in-frame clones, though not all of them. Of 200,000 to 250,000 clones listed, nearly 90% are singletons. The sample taken for sequencing was PBMCs or T cells enriched from blood (not recorded which). The receptors come from a man between 25 and 39 years old who had been exposed to COVID-19.

This sequence joins TRBV13 and TRBJ1-1; no reliable D call. This CDR3 spans 16 amino acids. The germline V gene encodes CDR1 PRHDT and CDR2 FYEKMQ (reference sequence). V was clipped by 1 base and J by 0 bases, with 12 bases between them. CDR3 residues: CASSLVGEGMNTEAFF. The CDR3 region has the DNA TGTGCCAGCAGCTTAGTCGGTGAGGGAATGAACACTGAAGCTTTCTTT. Full variable domain (missing parts from reference TRBV13 and TRBJ1-1): AAGVIQSPRHLIKEKRETATLKCYPIPRHDTVYWYQQGPGQDPQFLISFYEKMQSDKGSIPDRFSAQQFSDYHSELNMSSLELGDSALYFCASSLVGEGMNTEAFFGQGTRLTVV.

Only a few counts were recorded for this clone. The gene calls are TRBV7-8 and TRBJ1-5; no clear D. This CDR3 is built from 15 residues. The ends were cut back, 0 bases at V and 3 bases at J, with 9 bases in the middle. CDR1 SGHVS and CDR2 FQNEAQ come from the germline V gene. The CDR3 bases are TGTGCCAGCAGCTTAGCTTGGGCGTCCAATCAGCCCCAGCATTTT. As protein: CASSLAWASNQPQHF.

V usage is TRBV5-1 and J usage is TRBJ1-4, with D perhaps TRBD1 (5 bases). The CDR3 extends over 12 amino acids. Germline V lookup: CDR1 SGHRS, CDR2 YFSETQ. Trimming left V 4 bases short and J 8 bases short, with 9 bases between. The CDR3 spells CASSLRGEKLFF. Written as DNA, the CDR3 is TGCGCCAGCAGCCTTCGGGGGGAAAAACTGTTTTTT. The full variable domain, with the rest looked up from reference TRBV5-1 and TRBJ1-4, is KAGVTQTPRYLIKTRGQQVTLSCSPISGHRSVSWYQQTPGQGLQFLFEYFSETQRNKGNFPGRFSGRQFSNSRSEMNVSTLELGDSALYLCASSLRGEKLFFGSGTQLSVL.

V is TRBV3-1 (or the pseudogene TRBV3-2) and J is TRBJ2-3; 11 bases are a match to TRBD2. Germline trimming cut 4 bases from V and 4 bases from J; bases unmatched to any gene: 1. The germline CDR1 and CDR2 sequences are LGHDT and YNNKEL (reference sequence). The CDR3 is 14 amino acids. The CDR3 DNA reads TGTGCCAGCAGCCTTAGCGGGGGGGCAGATACGCAGTATTTT. Its translation: CASSLSGGADTQYF.

V usage is TRBV6-2 or TRBV6-3 and J usage is TRBJ2-7; D remains unclear. Looked up from germline, CDR1 is MNHEY and CDR2 is SVGEGT. V lost 3 bases, J lost 4 bases, and 7 bases lay in between. The CDR3 covers 12 residues. In nucleotides, the CDR3 is TGTGCCAGCAGTTATTCAAATTACGAGCAGTACTTC. As protein: CASSYSNYEQYF.

The chain combines TRBV10-3 with TRBJ2-2; 13 bases match TRBD2. The germline gives CDR1 ENHRY, CDR2 SYGVKD. The CDR3 covers 17 residues. J gave up 5 bases and V 6 bases, and 9 bases lay outside the gene matches. The CDR3 sequence: CAIRPGLAGPWTGELFF. As DNA, the CDR3 is TGTGCCATCAGACCGGGACTAGCGGGGCCCTGGACCGGGGAGCTGTTTTTT.

The chain carries TRBV24-1 and TRBJ1-5, with D unresolved. Trimming pared 2 bases from V and 2 bases from J, leaving 15 bases between. This CDR3 has 17 amino acids. The germline V gene encodes CDR1 KGHDR and CDR2 SFDVKD. CDR3 residues: CATSDSNHLFGNQPQHF. Here the CDR3 DNA reads TGTGCCACCAGTGATTCTAACCATCTTTTCGGCAATCAGCCCCAGCATTTT.

CDR3 bases: TGCGCCAGCAGCGGGACTCTTCGGGGAGATACGCAGTATTTT. This codes for CASSGTLRGDTQYF. The chain couples TRBV5-1 to TRBJ2-3; maybe TRBD2 (6 bases). The germline CDR1 and CDR2 sequences are SGHRS and YFSETQ. This CDR3 is 14 amino acids long. V was pared by 4 bases and J by 5 bases, with 14 bases between.

The chain carries TRBV7-9 and TRBJ1-1; 8 bases map to TRBD1. Germline V lookup: CDR1 SEHNR, CDR2 FQNEAQ (reference sequence). Germline trimming cut 5 bases from V and 1 base from J; bases unmatched to any gene: 6. The CDR3 has 15 amino acids. This CDR3 is CASSPGGGGNTEAFF. In DNA form, the CDR3 reads TGTGCCAGCAGCCCAGGGGGCGGGGGGAACACTGAAGCTTTCTTT. Full variable domain (outside the CDR3, taken from reference TRBV7-9 and TRBJ1-1): DTGVSQNPRHKITKRGQNVTFRCDPISEHNRLYWYRQTLGQGPEFLTYFQNEAQLEKSRLLSDRFSAERPKGSFSTLEIQRTEQGDSAMYLCASSPGGGGNTEAFFGQGTRLTVV.

This clone was seen a few times. The chain has TRBV7-2 and TRBJ2-3, with 8 bases lining up with TRBD2. V lost 6 bases and J lost 2; bases outside the gene matches: 13. The CDR3 length is 17 residues. Germline CDR1 is SGHTA and CDR2 is FQGNSA. The CDR3 region has the DNA TGTGCCAGCAGTTCATTCGGACCGGGGGGGCCCACAGATACGCAGTATTTT. It yields the protein CASSSFGPGGPTDTQYF.

The chain uses TRBV5-1 and TRBJ1-5, with 10 positions matching TRBD1. This CDR3 region has 16 residues. V lost 2 bases to trimming and J lost 1 base; unmatched junction nucleotides: 3. Per germline, CDR1 SGHRS and CDR2 YFSETQ. Here the CDR3 DNA reads TGCGCCAGCAGCTTAGGGGACAGGGGAAGCAATCAGCCCCAGCATTTT. Its translation: CASSLGDRGSNQPQHF.

This clone was found once. The chain links TRBV6-5 to TRBJ1-4; TRBD1 is a possible D gene (5 bases). The germline V and J ends were trimmed by 0 bases and 3 bases, with 11 bases remaining between them. The CDR3 totals 16 residues. Germline V gene data show CDR1 as MNHEY and CDR2 as SVGAGI. The CDR3 region has the DNA TGTGCCAGCAGTTACTCGTCGGGGGTATCTAATGAAAAACTGTTTTTT. It is translated as CASSYSSGVSNEKLFF.

The chain combines TRBV5-4 with TRBJ2-3; perhaps TRBD1 as D (6 bases). The germline V gene encodes CDR1 SGHNT and CDR2 YYREEE (reference sequence). CDR3 length equals 15 residues. Trimming shortened V by 3 bases and J by 3 bases, and 14 bases separated the two germline ends. In nucleotides, the CDR3 is TGTGCCAGCAGCTCCGTGGTTCAGGGGACAGATACGCAGTATTTT. Translating gives CASSSVVQGTDTQYF.

The chain has TRBV6-5 and TRBJ1-1, with 10 nucleotides matching TRBD1. The CDR3 is 14 residues long. With V trimmed by 10 bases and J by 4 bases, 9 bases remained unmatched. CDR1 is MNHEY, CDR2 SVGAGI, per germline. In nucleotides, the CDR3 is TGTGCCACCCATGGACAGGGGGGTGGCACTGAAGCTTTCTTT. Its protein product is CATHGQGGGTEAFF.